This TCR beta chain stems from a study of PD-L1 blockade in urothelial cancer. Turning to the study itself: Atezolizumab, begun by patients in about 2014, was given at 1,200 mg intravenously every 3 weeks.

The CDR3 sequence is 12 residues long. The germline V gene has CDR1 LNHNV and CDR2 YYDKDF (reference sequence). The V and J ends lost 3 bases and 5 bases respectively, with 5 bases between them. Indicated time point: peripheral blood 6 weeks after treatment start. Only in-frame clones appear in the TCRdb table, and some are missing; sequencing was by immunoSEQ multiplex PCR. Of 40,000 to 45,000 clones in the sample, roughly nine tenths were seen once. The starting material was PBMCs, obtained around atezolizumab (anti-PD-L1) treatment. This clonotype originated in a man between 65 and 85 years old with urothelial cancer. The chain links TRBV15 to TRBJ1-5; no clear D. For the CDR3, the DNA is TGTGCCACCAGCAGGATAGATCAGCCCCAGCATTTT. Translation gives CATSRIDQPQHF.